The 9 T cell receptor beta chains given below trace back to one sample, sequenced in a study of cytomegalovirus exposure and HLA in healthy donors. Primers: 60 Vbeta forward and 13 Jbeta reverse. Here immunoSEQ multiplex PCR was the method, and the copy in TCRdb shows in-frame clones only, minus some. The sample lists about 120,000 clones, 76% occurring once. The source material was PBMCs. Receptor source: a man aged 25 to 40 in good health and CMV-seropositive.

The chain employs TRBV10-3 and TRBJ2-1, with 7 bases aligning to TRBD2. Looked up from germline, CDR1 is ENHRY and CDR2 is SYGVKD. V was pared by 2 bases and J by 7 bases, with 8 bases of the junction left unmatched. The CDR3 consists of 15 residues. CDR3 in amino acids: CAISEVGAGRNEQFF. The CDR3 nucleotides read TGTGCCATCAGTGAGGTGGGAGCGGGGAGGAATGAGCAGTTCTTC.

The table lists this clone with a few counts. CDR3: CAIRLGAGQGASGNTIYF. CDR3 DNA: TGTGCCATACGACTTGGGGCGGGACAGGGAGCCTCTGGAAACACCATATATTTT. This chain links TRBV7-9 with TRBJ1-3; 9 bases map to TRBD1. Per the germline V gene, CDR1 is SEHNR and CDR2 is FQNEAQ (reference sequence). The V segment lost 10 bases and the J segment 0 bases; nucleotides outside the gene matches: 16. This CDR3 spans 18 amino acids.

CDR3 bases: TGCGCCAGCAGCCCGACAGGGGGTCTTGGGGGCTACACCTTC. Translation: CASSPTGGLGGYTF. The J gene is TRBJ1-2, the V gene TRBV4-3; TRBD1 matches 9 bases. Germline V lookup: CDR1 LGHNA, CDR2 YSLEER. V lost 4 bases, J lost 8 bases, and 8 bases stayed unmatched. This CDR3 is built from 14 residues.

This sequence joins TRBV7-8 and TRBJ1-5; 8 bases agree with TRBD1. V dropped 2 bases and J dropped 3; count of bases not matched to a gene: 12. The CDR3 is 18 amino acids. From germline, CDR1 is SGHVS and CDR2 FQNEAQ. This chain's CDR3 is CASSLNLLDRVANQPQHF. The CDR3 DNA sequence: TGTGCCAGCAGCTTAAATCTGTTGGACAGGGTGGCCAATCAGCCCCAGCATTTT.

The chain employs TRBV7-2 and TRBJ2-2, with 9 bases lining up with TRBD2. This CDR3 has 16 amino acids. Germline V CDR1 and CDR2: SGHTA, FQGNSA. The V and J ends lost 3 bases and 4 bases, in that order; junction bases with no gene match: 6. CDR3 amino acids: CASSFRRGGGTGELFF. In nucleotides, the CDR3 is TGTGCCAGCAGCTTTAGGCGGGGGGGCGGCACCGGGGAGCTGTTTTTT.

The DNA for the CDR3 is TGTGCCAGCAGCCAAGAAATGTCGCCAGCCTACGAGCAGTACTTC. Its translation is CASSQEMSPAYEQYF. The chain employs TRBV14 and TRBJ2-7; unclear D gene. Trimming stripped 0 bases from V and 2 bases from J, with 11 bases between. The CDR3 runs to 15 residues. CDR1 and CDR2 from the germline V gene are SGHDN and FVKESK.

The chain joins TRBV7-6 to TRBJ2-1; tentative D call: TRBD2 (7 bases). In germline, CDR1 is SGHVS, CDR2 FNYEAQ. Trimming stripped 2 bases from V and 8 bases from J, with 13 bases between. The CDR3 extends over 14 amino acids. The CDR3 reads CASSLTGGGYEQFF. The CDR3 DNA reads as TGTGCCAGCAGCTTAACGGGGGGCGGTTATGAGCAGTTCTTC.

This clone was seen only a few times. The genes are TRBV7-2 and TRBJ2-3; 11 bases map to TRBD1. V lost 5 bases to trimming and J lost 4 bases; unmatched junction nucleotides: 2. The CDR3 contains 14 residues. The germline V gene has CDR1 SGHTA and CDR2 FQGNSA. The DNA of the CDR3 is TGTGCCAGCAGCACGGACAGGGGGCCAGATACGCAGTATTTT. Its translation: CASSTDRGPDTQYF.

CDR3 amino acids: CASSPRGGWAEAFF. CDR3 coding DNA: TGCGCCAGCAGCCCACGGGGGGGCTGGGCTGAAGCTTTCTTT. The chain employs TRBV5-1 and TRBJ1-1; TRBD1 might be the D (6 bases). CDR3 size: 14 residues. V dropped 4 bases and J dropped 6 bases, with 16 bases sitting between them. The germline gives CDR1 SGHRS, CDR2 YFSETQ.